This T cell receptor beta chain was recorded in a study of T cell repertoires in cytomegalovirus infection. Study summary: The public TCR beta signatures pointed to both CMV infection and matching HLA type.

Using its own MiXCR run on the reads, TCRdb lists one record per CDR3 protein. The sample shows about 460,000 distinct CDR3 sequences, 10% to 12% of them seen only once. This clonotype appeared many times. The antigen is undetermined. General study findings and limits: The ex vivo response was dominated by HLA-C-restricted CMV-specific TCR beta clonotypes. Adding up the frequency of public TCR beta families identified people who carried CMV plus the relevant HLA.

The CDR3 totals 15 residues. The ends were cut back, 1 base at V and 7 bases at J, with 16 bases in the middle. Germline V CDR1 and CDR2: MNHEY, SVGAGI. The J gene is TRBJ1-2, the V gene TRBV6-5; a possible D gene is TRBD1 (6 bases). This sequence was found in a human donor in good health (CMV status not recorded). Some clones in this sample may be carry-over from other donors' samples. Sequencing used PBMCs. The CDR3 sequence: CASSYLNRAFLGYTF. In DNA form, the CDR3 reads TGTGCCAGCAGTTACTTAAACAGGGCATTTCTTGGCTACACCTTC.